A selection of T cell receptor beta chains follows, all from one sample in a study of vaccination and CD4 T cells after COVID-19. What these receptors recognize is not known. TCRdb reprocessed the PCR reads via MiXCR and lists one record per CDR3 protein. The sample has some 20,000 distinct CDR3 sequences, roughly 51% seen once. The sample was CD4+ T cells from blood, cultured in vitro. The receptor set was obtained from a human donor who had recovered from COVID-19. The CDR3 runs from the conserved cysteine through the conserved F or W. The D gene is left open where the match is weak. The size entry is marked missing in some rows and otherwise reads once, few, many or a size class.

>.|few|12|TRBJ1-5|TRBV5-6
TGTGCCAGCAGCTTGCCCGGGCAGCCCCAGCATTTT
CASSLPGQPQHF
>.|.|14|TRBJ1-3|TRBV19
TGTGCCAGTAGTCCGGCCCGTTGGGGAAACACCATATATTTT
CASSPARWGNTIYF
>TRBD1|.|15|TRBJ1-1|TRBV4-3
TGCGCCAGCAGCCAACTTACAGGGGAACCTTCTGAAGCTTTCTTT
CASSQLTGEPSEAFF
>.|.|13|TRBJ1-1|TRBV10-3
TGTGCCATCAGTGACTTGGCGAACACTGAAGCTTTCTTT
CAISDLANTEAFF
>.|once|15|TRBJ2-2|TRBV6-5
TGTGCCAGCAGTTACACGTGGGGGAGAACCGGGGAGCTGTTTTTT
CASSYTWGRTGELFF
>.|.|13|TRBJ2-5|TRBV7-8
TGTGCCAGCAGCGCTGTGGCTCAAGAGACCCAGTACTTC
CASSAVAQETQYF
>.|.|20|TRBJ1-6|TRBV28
TGTGCCAGCAGTTTTAGTTCGAGACATAGGGGGACGGCCCTTAATTCACCCCTCCACTTT
CASSFSSRHRGTALNSPLHF
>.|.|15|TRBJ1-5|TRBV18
TGTGCCAGCTCACCTTCGGTCGCGGGCTCTCAGCCCCAGCATTTT
CASSPSVAGSQPQHF
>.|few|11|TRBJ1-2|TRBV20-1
TGCAGTGCTAGAGAACTGAACGGCTACACCTTC
CSARELNGYTF
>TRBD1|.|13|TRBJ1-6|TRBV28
TGTGCCAGCAGTTTCATCGTGGACAGGTCCCTCCACTTT
CASSFIVDRSLHF
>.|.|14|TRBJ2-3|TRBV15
TGTGCCACCAGGGTCCAGCGGAGCACAGATACGCAGTATTTT
CATRVQRSTDTQYF
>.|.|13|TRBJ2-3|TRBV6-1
TGTGCCAGCAGGGTCTCGGGGACAGATACGCAGTATTTT
CASRVSGTDTQYF
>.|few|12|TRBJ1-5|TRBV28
TGTGCCAGCAGTTTTTGGAATCAGCCCCAGCATTTT
CASSFWNQPQHF
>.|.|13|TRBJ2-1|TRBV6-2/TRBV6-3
TGTGCCAGCGGTACAGGGTTTTACAATGAGCAGTTCTTC
CASGTGFYNEQFF
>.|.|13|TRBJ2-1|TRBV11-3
TGTGCCAGCAGCTTAGAAAGGGGAACTGAGCAGTTCTTC
CASSLERGTEQFF
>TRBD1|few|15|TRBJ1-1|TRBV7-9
TGTGCCAGCAGTCACACGACAGGGGAGGGAAGTGAAGCTTTCTTT
CASSHTTGEGSEAFF
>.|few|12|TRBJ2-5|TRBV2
TGTGCCAGCTTGGGTTGGGGTGGGACCCAGTACTTC
CASLGWGGTQYF
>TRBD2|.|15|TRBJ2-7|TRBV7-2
TGTGCCAGCAGCCTACAGACTAGCGGGGCATACGAGCAGTACTTC
CASSLQTSGAYEQYF
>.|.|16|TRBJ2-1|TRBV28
TGTGCCAGCAGTTCCTATAGCGGAGTCTCCTACAATGAGCAGTTCTTC
CASSSYSGVSYNEQFF
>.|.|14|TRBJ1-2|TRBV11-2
TGTGCCAGCAGCCCACTCAGGGATAACTATGGCTACACCTTC
CASSPLRDNYGYTF
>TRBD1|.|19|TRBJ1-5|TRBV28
TGTGCCAGCAGTTCCTTTGGACAGGTCGCTGCTTATAGCAATCAGCCCCAGCATTTT
CASSSFGQVAAYSNQPQHF
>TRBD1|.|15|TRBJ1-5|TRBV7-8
TGTGCCAGCAGCCCGGGACAGGGAGACAATCAGCCCCAGCATTTT
CASSPGQGDNQPQHF
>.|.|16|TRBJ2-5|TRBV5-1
TGCGCCAGCAGCTGGCAGGGACCTCAAAACCAAGAGACCCAGTACTTC
CASSWQGPQNQETQYF
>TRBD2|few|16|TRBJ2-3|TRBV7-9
TGTGCCAGCAGCCCCAGCAAGACTAGCGGGACAGATACGCAGTATTTT
CASSPSKTSGTDTQYF
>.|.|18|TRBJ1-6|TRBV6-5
TGTGCCAGCAGTTACTCTATTGGCGGGAGCTCCTATAATTCACCCCTCCACTTT
CASSYSIGGSSYNSPLHF
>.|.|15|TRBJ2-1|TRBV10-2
TGCGCCAGCAGTAAACAGGACAGCTCCTACAATGAGCAGTTCTTC
CASSKQDSSYNEQFF
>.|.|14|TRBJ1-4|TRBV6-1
TGTGCCAGCAGGCCCAGGGCAACTAATGAAAAACTGTTTTTT
CASRPRATNEKLFF